The 23 T cell receptor beta chains below all came from one sample that was sequenced in a study of T cell changes during pregnancy in multiple sclerosis (dated by TCRdb to between 2018 and 2020). To prepare the library, the immunoSEQ multiplex PCR assay was applied. TCRdb took over this immuneACCESS table, retaining in-frame rearrangements with V and J assigned. Such tables are incomplete; in checked studies, under half of the missing clones stem from an unresolved V gene, and the remainder is unexplained. The sample profile shows about 92,000 clones; approximately 92% of them were found once. In total, the top ten clones hold roughly 1.4% of the sample. The material was peripheral blood, obtained in the first trimester of pregnancy. Source of these receptors: a female donor with multiple sclerosis, enrolled in a pregnancy study.

The chain employs TRBV27 and TRBJ1-4; possible D gene TRBD1, 5 bases. The CDR3 runs 16 residues. The germline V gene encodes CDR1 MNHEY and CDR2 SMNVEV (reference sequence). V lost 5 bases to trimming and J lost 2 bases, with 15 bases between them. This chain's CDR3 is CASSLGGIRTNEKLFF. The CDR3 DNA follows: TGTGCCAGCAGTCTCGGGGGGATACGGACTAATGAAAAACTGTTTTTT.

The gene calls are TRBV19 and TRBJ2-1; 12 nucleotides match TRBD2. Germline V gene lookup returns CDR1 LNHDA and CDR2 SQIVND (reference sequence). The CDR3 contains 15 residues. V lost 4 bases, J lost 5 bases, and 3 bases stayed unmatched. The CDR3 sequence is CASSTTSGSNNEQFF. The DNA of the CDR3 is TGTGCCAGTAGTACGACTAGCGGGAGCAACAATGAGCAGTTCTTC. The whole variable domain, filled in from reference TRBV19 and TRBJ2-1, reads DGGITQSPKYLFRKEGQNVTLSCEQNLNHDAMYWYRQDPGQGLRLIYYSQIVNDFQKGDIAEGYSVSREKKESFPLTVTSAQKNPTAFYLCASSTTSGSNNEQFFGPGTRLTVL.

This clone was detected a few times. The chain is built from TRBV28 and TRBJ1-2; D unresolved. Trimming removed 5 bases at V and 2 bases at J, with 12 bases between. CDR3 length equals 14 residues. Germline V lookup: CDR1 MDHEN, CDR2 SYDVKM. Here the CDR3 DNA reads TGTGCCAGCAGTCGGGGAGGGCCAAACTATGGCTACACCTTC. Its protein is CASSRGGPNYGYTF.

V gene TRBV18 combines with J gene TRBJ2-3, with 9 bases that match TRBD1. V lost 0 bases, J lost 1 base, and 5 bases stayed unmatched. This CDR3 spans 17 amino acids. Germline lookup yields CDR1 KGHSH and CDR2 LQKENI. The CDR3, as DNA: TGTGCCAGCTCACCACCTAGGACAGGGGTCGGCACAGATACGCAGTATTTT. This sequence encodes CASSPPRTGVGTDTQYF.

The chain carries TRBV30 and TRBJ1-1; the match to TRBD1 covers 8 bases. There are 15 residues in the CDR3. CDR1 is GTSNPN and CDR2 is SVGIG in the germline V gene (reference sequence). Trimming took 0 bases from V and 1 from J; bases not matched to a gene: 4. This chain's CDR3 is CAWSVPTGGNTEAFF. In DNA, the CDR3 is TGTGCCTGGAGTGTACCCACAGGGGGGAACACTGAAGCTTTCTTT.

The chain is built from TRBV5-6 and TRBJ2-1; D is ambiguous. Germline CDR1 and CDR2: SGHDT and YYEEEE. The CDR3 loop spans 12 amino acids. V was cut by 2 bases and J by 4 bases, with 4 bases left in between. CDR3 DNA sequence: TGTGCCAGCAGCTTTAGATACAATGAGCAGTTCTTC. Translating gives CASSFRYNEQFF.

CDR3 loop: CASSPKQGTDYGYTF. The CDR3 DNA reads TGCGCCAGCAGCCCGAAACAGGGAACGGACTATGGCTACACCTTC. The chain joins TRBV4-1 to TRBJ1-2, with a tentative D call TRBD1 (6 bases). Germline CDR1 reads MGHRA; CDR2 reads YSYEKL. V lost 4 bases and J lost 3, with 15 bases in between. The CDR3 contains 15 residues.

V is TRBV5-6 and J is TRBJ1-4, with TRBD1 matching 8 bases. J gave up 7 bases and V 0 bases, and 5 bases lay outside the gene matches. The germline V gene encodes CDR1 SGHDT and CDR2 YYEEEE. The length of the CDR3 is 15 residues. CDR3 region: CASSLGWDRSEKLFF. CDR3 nucleotide sequence: TGTGCCAGCAGCTTGGGATGGGACAGGTCTGAAAAACTGTTTTTT.

V and J are TRBV19 and TRBJ2-3, with D unclear. The CDR3 is made up of 15 amino acids. Trimming cost V 5 bases and J 4 bases, with 16 bases left between them. Germline V gives CDR1 LNHDA, CDR2 SQIVND (reference sequence). CDR3 loop: CASSLPRLRPDTQYF. The DNA for the CDR3 is TGTGCCAGTAGTCTCCCGCGGTTAAGACCAGATACGCAGTATTTT.

The chain couples TRBV7-3 to TRBJ1-4; no reliable D call. The CDR3 has 14 residues. The germline V and J ends were trimmed by 4 bases and 3 bases, with 9 bases remaining between them. Germline V CDR1 and CDR2: SGHTA, FQGTGA. CDR3 region: CASSSGSANEKLFF. CDR3 nucleotide sequence: TGTGCCAGCAGCTCAGGATCGGCTAATGAAAAACTGTTTTTT. Combining the CDR3 with reference TRBV7-3 and TRBJ1-4 gives the whole variable domain GAGVSQTPSNKVTEKGKYVELRCDPISGHTALYWYRQSLGQGPEFLIYFQGTGAADDSGLPNDRFFAVRPEGSVSTLKIQRTERGDSAVYLCASSSGSANEKLFFGSGTQLSVL.

The chain is built from TRBV5-1 and TRBJ2-3; 8 bases line up with TRBD1. The CDR3 covers 13 residues. Germline-derived CDR1 and CDR2 are SGHRS and YFSETQ. The junction had 5 bases not matched to a gene; V was cut back by 0 bases and J by 11 bases. In DNA form, the CDR3 reads TGCGCCAGCAGCTTGGCGGGACAGGTAGAGCAGTATTTT. This encodes CASSLAGQVEQYF.

CDR3 region: CASETGTSGTDTDTQYF. CDR3 nucleotide sequence: TGTGCCAGCGAGACCGGGACTAGCGGGACTGACACAGATACGCAGTATTTT. The gene calls are TRBV27 and TRBJ2-3; 13 bases agree with TRBD2. This CDR3 is 17 amino acids long. V shed 8 bases, J shed 2 bases, and the junction held 10 bases outside the gene matches. Germline CDR1 is MNHEY and CDR2 is SMNVEV (reference sequence).

V gene TRBV5-1 combines with J gene TRBJ2-1; TRBD2 agrees at 9 bases. The trim removed 4 bases at V and 3 bases at J, leaving 5 bases unmatched. This CDR3 region has 15 residues. The germline CDR1 and CDR2 sequences are SGHRS and YFSETQ. The CDR3 loop reads CASSGETSGYNEQFF. In DNA, the CDR3 is TGCGCCAGCAGCGGAGAGACTAGCGGCTACAATGAGCAGTTCTTC.

This clone came up once. The chain links TRBV21-1 to TRBJ1-4; the D call in the table, TRBD1, was not verified against the DNA. TRBV21-1 is labeled a pseudogene. The CDR3 spans 17 residues. The CDR3 DNA follows: TGTGCCAGCAGCGCTAATGTCCGGAGGGACAGCAATGAAAAACTGTTTTTT. This sequence encodes CASSANVRRDSNEKLFF.

The chain has TRBV5-1 and TRBJ1-4; D unresolved. Germline CDR1 reads SGHRS; CDR2 reads YFSETQ. This CDR3 has 15 amino acids. Trimming took 2 bases from V and 3 from J, leaving 11 bases between them. The CDR3 region is CASSFARKANEKLFF. The CDR3 DNA sequence: TGCGCCAGCAGCTTTGCGAGGAAGGCTAATGAAAAACTGTTTTTT.

The chain has TRBV2 and TRBJ1-1; perhaps TRBD1 as D (6 bases). Trimming took 6 bases from V and 0 from J, leaving 14 bases between them. The CDR3 is 15 amino acids. Germline CDR1 reads SNHLY; CDR2 reads FYNNEI. As DNA, the CDR3 is TGTGCCAGCAGGTTGGACAGAGCTATGAACACTGAAGCTTTCTTT. This sequence encodes CASRLDRAMNTEAFF.

The chain combines TRBV5-1 with TRBJ1-4, with D possibly TRBD1 on 6 matching bases. The ends were cut back, 5 bases at V and 8 bases at J, with 22 bases in the middle. Germline V gene sequence: CDR1 SGHRS, CDR2 YFSETQ. The CDR3 totals 16 residues. The CDR3 DNA reads TGCGCCAGCAGTCCCACCCCACAGGGAATAGGGGAAAAACTGTTTTTT. Residues: CASSPTPQGIGEKLFF.

This chain uses TRBV9 with TRBJ1-2; no clear D gene. Germline CDR1 is SGDLS and CDR2 is YYNGEE. V lost 2 bases to trimming and J lost 0 bases, with 14 bases between them. The CDR3 sequence is 16 residues long. CDR3 DNA: TGTGCCAGCAGCGTGTCCGGGGTCCATCCTAACTATGGCTACACCTTC. Translating it yields CASSVSGVHPNYGYTF.

The chain employs TRBV27 and TRBJ2-1; TRBD2 agrees at 7 bases. Germline-derived CDR1 and CDR2 are MNHEY and SMNVEV (reference sequence). CDR3 length: 14 residues. The V gene end was trimmed by 8 bases and the J gene end by 6 bases; junction bases not matched to a gene: 10. CDR3 sequence: CASRMLAAFNEQFF. CDR3 sequence (DNA): TGTGCCAGCCGAATGCTAGCGGCCTTCAATGAGCAGTTCTTC.

Only one count was recorded for this clone. The gene calls are TRBV5-1 and TRBJ2-7; the match to TRBD2 covers 7 bases. The CDR3 length is 15 residues. The V and J ends lost 2 bases and 4 bases, in that order; junction bases with no gene match: 9. Germline V gene lookup returns CDR1 SGHRS and CDR2 YFSETQ. In DNA, the CDR3 is TGCGCCAGCAGCTTATTAGCGGGTGAGGGTTACGAGCAGTACTTC. Amino acid sequence: CASSLLAGEGYEQYF.

The chain employs TRBV11-1 and TRBJ1-3; no definite D call. CDR1 and CDR2 from the germline V gene are SGHAT and FQDESV (reference sequence). Trimming removed 4 bases at V and 0 bases at J, with 10 bases between. This CDR3 is 15 amino acids long. CDR3 in amino acids: CASSYEGGSGNTIYF. CDR3 bases: TGTGCCAGCAGCTACGAGGGAGGCTCTGGAAACACCATATATTTT.

The chain carries TRBV30 and TRBJ2-1; 8 bases are shared with TRBD1. This CDR3 has 13 amino acids. The germline gives CDR1 GTSNPN, CDR2 SVGIG (reference sequence). V lost 2 bases and J lost 7; bases outside the gene matches: 4. The CDR3 nucleotides are TGTGCCTGGAGTATAAGACAGGGGAATGAGCAGTTCTTC. Residues: CAWSIRQGNEQFF.

This clone appeared once. This chain links TRBV18 with TRBJ1-1, with TRBD1 identical over 9 bases. The V and J ends lost 3 bases and 1 base, in that order; junction bases with no gene match: 3. CDR3 length equals 15 residues. Germline CDR1 and CDR2: KGHSH and LQKENI. DNA for the CDR3: TGTGCCAGCTCACCCGGGACAGGGACGAACACTGAAGCTTTCTTT. As protein: CASSPGTGTNTEAFF.